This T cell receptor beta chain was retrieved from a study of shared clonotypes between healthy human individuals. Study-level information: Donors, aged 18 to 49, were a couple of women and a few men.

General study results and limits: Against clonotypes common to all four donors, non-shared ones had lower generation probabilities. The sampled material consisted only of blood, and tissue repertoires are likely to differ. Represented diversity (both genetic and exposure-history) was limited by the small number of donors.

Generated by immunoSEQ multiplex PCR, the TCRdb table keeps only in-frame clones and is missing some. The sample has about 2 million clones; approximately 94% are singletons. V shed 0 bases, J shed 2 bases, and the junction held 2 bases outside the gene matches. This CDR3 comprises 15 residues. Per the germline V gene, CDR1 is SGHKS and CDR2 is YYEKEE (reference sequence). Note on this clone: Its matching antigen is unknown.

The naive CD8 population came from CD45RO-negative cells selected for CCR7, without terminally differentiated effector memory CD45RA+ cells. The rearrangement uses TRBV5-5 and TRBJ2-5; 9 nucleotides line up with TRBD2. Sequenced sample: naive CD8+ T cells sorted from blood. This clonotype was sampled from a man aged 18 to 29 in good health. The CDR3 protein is CASSLGLAGQETQYF. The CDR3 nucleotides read TGTGCCAGCAGCTTGGGGCTAGCGGGACAAGAGACCCAGTACTTC. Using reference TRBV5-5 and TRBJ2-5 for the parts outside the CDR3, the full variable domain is DAGVTQSPTHLIKTRGQQVTLRCSPISGHKSVSWYQQVLGQGPQFIFQYYEKEERGRGNFPDRFSARQFPNYSSELNVNALLLGDSALYLCASSLGLAGQETQYFGPGTRLLVL.